A selection of T cell receptor beta chains follows, all from one sample in a study of T cell responses to AZD1222 COVID-19 vaccine. This table comes from immunoSEQ multiplex PCR, and its TCRdb copy is limited to in-frame clones, with some not included. The sample holds roughly 150,000 clones, around nine tenths seen once. The sample consisted of peripheral blood, taken on day 0 of AZD1222 vaccination. The receptors come from an adult in good health. The CDR3 runs from the conserved cysteine through the conserved F or W. The D gene is left open where the match is weak. Only part of the rows carry a size: once, few, many, or a class if the clone is expanded.

>NA|TRBV30|NA|TRBJ1-1
CAWSVLDPGSTEAFF
TGTGCCTGGAGTGTACTTGACCCAGGGAGCACTGAAGCTTTCTTT
>NA|TRBV6-2/TRBV6-3|NA|TRBJ1-4
CASSYWGADEKLFF
TGTGCCAGCAGTTATTGGGGGGCGGATGAAAAACTGTTTTTT
>NA|TRBV30|NA|TRBJ1-4
CAWSSSGGNEKLFF
TGTGCCTGGAGCTCCTCTGGGGGCAATGAAAAACTGTTTTTT
>NA|TRBV6-5|NA|TRBJ1-5
CASSASNQPQHF
TGTGCCAGCTCAGCTAGCAATCAGCCCCAGCATTTT
>NA|TRBV27|NA|TRBJ1-1
CASHSSYTEAFF
TGTGCCAGCCATTCTTCCTACACTGAAGCTTTCTTT
>NA|TRBV27|NA|TRBJ1-2
CASSLVPRNYGYTF
TGTGCCAGCAGTTTAGTCCCTAGGAACTATGGCTACACCTTC
>NA|TRBV28|NA|TRBJ2-1
CASSLASRILNEQFF
TGTGCCAGCAGTTTAGCGTCTAGAATCCTCAATGAGCAGTTCTTC
>NA|TRBV7-2|NA|TRBJ1-4
CASSLGGGRGEKLFF
TGTGCCAGCAGCTTAGGAGGGGGGCGCGGTGAAAAACTGTTTTTT
>NA|TRBV10-3|NA|TRBJ1-1
CAISEPGKNTEAFF
TGTGCCATCAGTGAGCCGGGGAAGAACACTGAAGCTTTCTTT
>NA|TRBV15|NA|TRBJ2-7
CATSRDGASPSYEQYF
TGTGCCACCAGCAGAGATGGGGCTAGCCCATCCTACGAGCAGTACTTC
>TRBD1|TRBV6-9|NA|TRBJ1-1
CASSSNRGFNTEAFF
TGTGCCAGCAGTTCCAACAGGGGTTTCAACACTGAAGCTTTCTTT
>NA|TRBV4-1|NA|TRBJ2-2
CASSQGYPGPSTGELFF
TGCGCCAGCAGCCAAGGGTACCCAGGGCCTAGCACCGGGGAGCTGTTTTTT
>TRBD1|TRBV27|NA|TRBJ1-6
CARRRTGNLNSPLHF
TGTGCCAGACGAAGGACAGGCAATTTGAATTCACCCCTCCACTTT
>TRBD1|TRBV11-2|NA|TRBJ1-2
CASSSSLTGEGYTF
TGTGCCAGCAGCTCGTCACTAACAGGGGAAGGCTACACCTTC
>TRBD1|TRBV19|NA|TRBJ2-3
CASSPDRGTDTQYF
TGTGCCAGTAGTCCGGACAGGGGCACAGATACGCAGTATTTT
>TRBD2|TRBV2|few|TRBJ2-2
CASRASGVGGTGELFF
TGTGCCAGCAGGGCTAGCGGGGTCGGTGGCACCGGGGAGCTGTTTTTT
>NA|TRBV7-2|NA|TRBJ1-4
CASSLEGGEKLFF
TGTGCCAGCAGCTTAGAGGGGGGGGAAAAACTGTTTTTT
>NA|TRBV7-2|NA|TRBJ1-2
CASSTYLGVGGYTF
TGTGCCAGCAGCACCTACCTTGGGGTTGGGGGCTACACCTTC
>NA|TRBV3-1/TRBV3-2|NA|TRBJ2-2
CASSQELGREMNTGELFF
TGTGCCAGCAGCCAAGAGCTGGGTCGCGAAATGAACACCGGGGAGCTGTTTTTT
>NA|TRBV28|NA|TRBJ2-7
CASRTNWDRLYEQYF
TGTGCCAGCAGGACGAATTGGGACCGTCTATACGAGCAGTACTTC
>NA|TRBV11-2|NA|TRBJ1-2
CASSLDVRAGYTF
TGTGCCAGCAGCTTAGATGTCAGGGCTGGCTACACCTTC
>NA|TRBV4-1|NA|TRBJ1-5
CASSQTLQGDQPQHF
TGCGCCAGCAGCCAAACCCTCCAGGGAGATCAGCCCCAGCATTTT
>NA|TRBV6-4|few|TRBJ1-2
CASSDQLRGAGYTF
TGTGCCAGCAGTGACCAGTTAAGGGGGGCTGGCTACACCTTC
>NA|TRBV2|NA|TRBJ1-1
CASQGEAFF
TGTGCCAGCCAGGGTGAAGCTTTCTTT
>NA|TRBV30|few|TRBJ1-2
CAWSPPGDGYTF
TGTGCCTGGAGTCCTCCAGGGGATGGCTACACCTTC
>NA|TRBV27|NA|TRBJ1-5
CASSIHSNQPQHF
TGTGCCAGCAGCATACATAGCAATCAGCCCCAGCATTTT
>TRBD1|TRBV4-1|NA|TRBJ2-7
CASSRVPLGQNYEQYF
TGCGCCAGCAGCCGGGTACCGTTGGGACAGAACTACGAGCAGTACTTC
>NA|TRBV5-1|NA|TRBJ1-4
CASSLGVGSNEKLFF
TGCGCCAGCAGCTTAGGGGTCGGGAGTAATGAAAAACTGTTTTTT
>NA|TRBV7-6|NA|TRBJ2-7
CASSRNYEQYF
TGTGCCAGCAGCCGAAATTACGAGCAGTACTTC
>TRBD2|TRBV2|NA|TRBJ2-7
CASSSNGRALHPYEQYF
TGTGCCAGCAGCTCGAACGGGAGGGCCCTTCACCCCTACGAGCAGTACTTC
>NA|TRBV25-1|NA|TRBJ1-4
CASSNDRNEKLFF
TGTGCCAGCAGTAACGACAGGAATGAAAAACTGTTTTTT